This TCR beta chain was identified during a study of T cells in women clearing cervical HPV infection. Whole-study results and caveats: TRBV6-7 relative abundance averaged about 0.1% in cases and under 0.2% in controls.

This table comes from immunoSEQ multiplex PCR, and its TCRdb copy is limited to in-frame clones, with some not included. The repertoire table contains some 30,000 clones. Germline CDR1 is LNHDA and CDR2 is SQIVND (reference sequence). The CDR3 totals 16 residues. The trim removed 3 bases at V and 0 bases at J, leaving 4 bases unmatched. On this clone: Its antigen is as yet unknown. The read ends 3 residues early relative to the CDR3; the germline J gene fills the gap.

The clonotype comes from a woman aged 18 to 75 with a cervical HPV16 infection that either progressed to CIN3+ or cleared (not recorded which). The source material was blood buffy coat. V is TRBV19 and J is TRBJ1-3; TRBD1 matches at 8 bases. CDR3 region: CASSIAGGISGNTIYF. The sequenced part of the CDR3 DNA is TGTGCCAGTAGTATCGCAGGGGGCATCTCTGGAAACACC.